This T cell receptor (beta chain) stems from a study of T cell clones after liver transplantation. About the study: Immunosuppression withdrawal was tried within 2 years after liver transplantation in this trial. A pre-transplant mixed lymphocyte reaction with TCRbeta sequencing defined graft-donor-reactive clones followed in post-transplant blood.

Sorting of unstimulated PBMCs yielded separate CD3+CD4+ and CD3+CD8+ fractions. The CDR3 extends over 16 amino acids. Germline lookup yields CDR1 SGHTA and CDR2 FQGNSA. The junction had 10 bases not matched to a gene; V was cut back by 2 bases and J by 4 bases. As concerns this clone: No antigen is known for it.

The table came from immunoSEQ multiplex PCR; TCRdb's copy has only in-frame clones and leaves some out. Among 85,000 to 130,000 clones listed, approximately 85% were seen once. Regarding the study as a whole: Conclusions were preliminary, with small, heterogeneous patient groups.

The V call is TRBV7-2, the J call TRBJ2-5; 7 bases are a match to TRBD1. The sample was CD4+ T cells from blood, taken before liver transplant. This sequence originates from a human donor who received a liver transplant. The CDR3 sequence: CASSLRGQFTLETQYF. The CDR3 DNA sequence: TGTGCCAGCAGCTTAAGGGGACAGTTCACTTTAGAGACCCAGTACTTC.